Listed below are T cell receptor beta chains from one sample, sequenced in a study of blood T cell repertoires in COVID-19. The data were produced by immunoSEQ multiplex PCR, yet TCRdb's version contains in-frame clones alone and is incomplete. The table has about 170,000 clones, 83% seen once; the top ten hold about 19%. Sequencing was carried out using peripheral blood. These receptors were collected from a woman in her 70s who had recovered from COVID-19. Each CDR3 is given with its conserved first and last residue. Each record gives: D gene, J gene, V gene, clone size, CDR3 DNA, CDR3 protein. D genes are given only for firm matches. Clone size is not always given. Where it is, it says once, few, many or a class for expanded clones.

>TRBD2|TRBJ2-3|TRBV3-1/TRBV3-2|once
TGTGCCAGCACCCACTGGCGGGGGGCCGGGACAGATACGCAGTATTTT
CASTHWRGAGTDTQYF
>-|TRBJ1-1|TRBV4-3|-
TGCGCCAGCAGCCAAGAACGGGGAGACACTGAAGCTTTCTTT
CASSQERGDTEAFF
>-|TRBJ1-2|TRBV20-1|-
TGCAGTGCTAGTACAGACTATGGCTACACCTTC
CSASTDYGYTF
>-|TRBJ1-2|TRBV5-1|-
TGCGCCAGCAGCGAGGGACCGGGGGGTGGCTACACCTTC
CASSEGPGGGYTF
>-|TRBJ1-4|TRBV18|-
TGTGCCAGCTCACCTTTTGCAGGGGCTGATGAAAAACTGTTTTTT
CASSPFAGADEKLFF
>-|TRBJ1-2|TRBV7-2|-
TGTGCCAGCAGCTTGGGGGCGGTCTATGGCTACACCTTC
CASSLGAVYGYTF
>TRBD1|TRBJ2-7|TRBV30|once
TGTGCCGCGGACAGGGAGGCCTACGAGCAGTACTTC
CAADREAYEQYF
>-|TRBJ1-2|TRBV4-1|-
TGCGCCAGCAGCCAAGATGGGTGGCGGCGAGGGGGCTACACCTTC
CASSQDGWRRGGYTF
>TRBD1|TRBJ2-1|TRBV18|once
TGTGCCAGCTCACCTCCCGGACGGGCAGGGGGATACAATGAGCAGTTCTTC
CASSPPGRAGGYNEQFF
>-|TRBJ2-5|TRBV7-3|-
TGTGCCAGCAGCTTAGGTGGGGGGAGGGAGACCCAGTACTTC
CASSLGGGRETQYF
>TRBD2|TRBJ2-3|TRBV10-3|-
TGTGCCATCGCCGAGAGGGCGGGGGGCCAGGGAGATACGCAGTATTTT
CAIAERAGGQGDTQYF
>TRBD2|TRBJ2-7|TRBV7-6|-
TGTGCCAGCAGCCCAAGGACTAGCGGTTCATATCCCTACGAGCAGTACTTC
CASSPRTSGSYPYEQYF
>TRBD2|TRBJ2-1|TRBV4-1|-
TGCGCCAGCAGCCAAGAAGGGACTAGCGGGTACAATGAGCAGTTCTTC
CASSQEGTSGYNEQFF
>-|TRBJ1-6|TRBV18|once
TGTGCCAGCTCACCACTTTACCCCTCACTGAGACAGGAATCACCCCTCCACTTT
CASSPLYPSLRQESPLHF
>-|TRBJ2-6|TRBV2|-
TGTGCCAGCCGTACCCGACAGGCCGAGGACGTCCTGACTTTC
CASRTRQAEDVLTF
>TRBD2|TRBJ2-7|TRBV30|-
TGTGCCTGGACGCCCGGCTCGACTAGCGGGATTCCCTACGAGCAGTACTTC
CAWTPGSTSGIPYEQYF
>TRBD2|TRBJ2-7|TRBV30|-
TGTGCCTGGAGCCACGGCGGGGGGAGGGACCCCTACGAGCAGTACTTC
CAWSHGGGRDPYEQYF
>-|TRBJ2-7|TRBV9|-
TGTGCCAGCAGCGTGGGCCCGGATGGGTGGGAGCAGTACTTC
CASSVGPDGWEQYF
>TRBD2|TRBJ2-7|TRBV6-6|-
TGTGCCAGCAGTCCCCCCGGGACTAGCGCTACCTACGAGCAGTACTTC
CASSPPGTSATYEQYF
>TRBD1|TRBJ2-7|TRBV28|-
TGTGCCAGCAGATCTCGGACAGGCCCCTACGAGCAGTACTTC
CASRSRTGPYEQYF
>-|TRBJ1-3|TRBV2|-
TGTGCCAGCAGTGTCGGGGTCAGCCTCTCTGGAAACACCATATATTTT
CASSVGVSLSGNTIYF
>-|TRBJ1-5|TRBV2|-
TGTGCCAGCGGCCCCAACAGGAAAAGCAATCAGCCCCAGCATTTT
CASGPNRKSNQPQHF
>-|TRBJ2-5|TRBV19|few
TGTGCCAGTAGTATTAACCGGGGTCAAGAGACCCAGTACTTC
CASSINRGQETQYF
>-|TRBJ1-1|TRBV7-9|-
TGTGCCAGCAGCTTCCAGTGGACTGAAGCTTTCTTT
CASSFQWTEAFF
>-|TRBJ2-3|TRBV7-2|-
TGTGCCAGCAGCCCCTGGGGGGGCGGCACAGATACGCAGTATTTT
CASSPWGGGTDTQYF
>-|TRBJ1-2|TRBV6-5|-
TGTGCCAGCAGTCGAGTCGGAGACTATGGCTACACCTTC
CASSRVGDYGYTF
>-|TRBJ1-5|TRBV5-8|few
TGTGCCAGCGCGACAGCCGTATATAGCAATCAGCCCCAGCATTTT
CASATAVYSNQPQHF
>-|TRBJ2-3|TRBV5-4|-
TGTGCCAGCAGCTTGGGACGTCAGGGAACGAGCACAGATACGCAGTATTTT
CASSLGRQGTSTDTQYF
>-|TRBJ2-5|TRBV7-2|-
TGTGCCAGCACCCAAAGGGGGGGCCGCGGGACCCAGTACTTC
CASTQRGGRGTQYF
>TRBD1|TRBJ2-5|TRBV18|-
TGTGCCAGCTCACAACGACAGGGGGCAGGGGAGACCCAGTACTTC
CASSQRQGAGETQYF
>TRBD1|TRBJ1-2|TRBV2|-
TGTGCCAGCAGGGACAGGGGGCCCGATGGCTACACCTTC
CASRDRGPDGYTF
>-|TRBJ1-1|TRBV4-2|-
TGTGCCAGCACTCAAGGAGGGTTGGGCACTGAAGCTTTCTTT
CASTQGGLGTEAFF
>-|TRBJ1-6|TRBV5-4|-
TGTGCCAGCAGCTTGGGTCCGTCGAGCTCCTATAATTCACCCCTCCACTTT
CASSLGPSSSYNSPLHF
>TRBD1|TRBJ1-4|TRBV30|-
TGTGCCTGGATTGGTCAGGGGGCATATGAAAAACTGTTTTTT
CAWIGQGAYEKLFF
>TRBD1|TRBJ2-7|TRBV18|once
TGTGCCAGCTCAACGGGGACAGGTGGGACCTACGAGCAGTACTTC
CASSTGTGGTYEQYF
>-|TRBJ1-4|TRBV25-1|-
TGTGCCAGCAGCCGGGACATCGTGGCGGAAAAACTGTTTTTT
CASSRDIVAEKLFF
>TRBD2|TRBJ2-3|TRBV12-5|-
TGTGCTAGTGGTTTGCCCCCGACTAGCGTTTCTAGCACAGATACGCAGTATTTT
CASGLPPTSVSSTDTQYF